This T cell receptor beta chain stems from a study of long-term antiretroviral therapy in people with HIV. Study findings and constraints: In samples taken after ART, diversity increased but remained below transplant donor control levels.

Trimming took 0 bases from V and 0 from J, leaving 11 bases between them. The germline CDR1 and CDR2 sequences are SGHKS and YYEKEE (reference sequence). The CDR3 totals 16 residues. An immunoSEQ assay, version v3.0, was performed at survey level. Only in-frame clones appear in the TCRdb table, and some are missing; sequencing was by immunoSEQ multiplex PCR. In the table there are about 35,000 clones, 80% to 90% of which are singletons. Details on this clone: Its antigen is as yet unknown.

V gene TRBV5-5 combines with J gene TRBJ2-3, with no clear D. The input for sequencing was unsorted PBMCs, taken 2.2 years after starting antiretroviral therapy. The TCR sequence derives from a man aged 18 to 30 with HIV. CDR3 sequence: CASSLARLASTDTQYF. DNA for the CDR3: TGTGCCAGCAGCTTGGCCCGCCTGGCTAGCACAGATACGCAGTATTTT.